This T cell receptor beta chain was sequenced for a study of cytomegalovirus exposure and HLA in healthy donors. The overall study: Earlier, 200 million or so T cells were analyzed, and some 120 million unique TCR beta sequences were found among them.

A multiplex PCR was run with 60 Vbeta primers and 13 Jbeta primers. The assay was immunoSEQ multiplex PCR, and TCRdb's table has in-frame clones only and misses some. The data show around 100,000 clones, with 74% seen just once and around 4.3% held by the top ten. The sequence was collected from a woman between 35 and 50 years old in good health and CMV-seropositive. The sequencing sample was made of PBMCs.

For the CDR3, the DNA is TGTGCCAGCAGTGCCCGGGACAGTTACAATGAGCAGTTCTTC. As protein: CASSARDSYNEQFF. This chain uses TRBV6-6 with TRBJ2-1; TRBD1 aligns across 7 bases. Per germline, CDR1 MNHNY and CDR2 SVGAGI (reference sequence). The CDR3 runs to 14 residues. J lost 4 bases, V lost 5 bases, and 5 bases had no gene match.